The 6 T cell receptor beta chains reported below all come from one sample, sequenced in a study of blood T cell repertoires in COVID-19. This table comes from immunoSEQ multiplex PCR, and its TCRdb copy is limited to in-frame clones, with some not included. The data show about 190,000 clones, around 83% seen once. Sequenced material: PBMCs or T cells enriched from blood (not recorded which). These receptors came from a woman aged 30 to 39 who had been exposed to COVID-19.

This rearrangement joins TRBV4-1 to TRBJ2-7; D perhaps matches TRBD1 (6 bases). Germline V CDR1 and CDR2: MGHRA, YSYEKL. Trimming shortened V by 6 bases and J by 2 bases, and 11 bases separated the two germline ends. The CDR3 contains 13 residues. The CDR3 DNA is TGCGCCAGCAGTGGACAGTTGGCCTACGAGCAGTACTTC. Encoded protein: CASSGQLAYEQYF.

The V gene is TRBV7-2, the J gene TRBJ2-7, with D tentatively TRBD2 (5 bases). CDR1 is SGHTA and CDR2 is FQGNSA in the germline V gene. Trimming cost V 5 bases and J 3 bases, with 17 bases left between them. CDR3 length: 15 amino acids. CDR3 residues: CASSQPGIPNYEQYF. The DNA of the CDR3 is TGTGCCAGCAGCCAACCCGGGATCCCCAACTACGAGCAGTACTTC.

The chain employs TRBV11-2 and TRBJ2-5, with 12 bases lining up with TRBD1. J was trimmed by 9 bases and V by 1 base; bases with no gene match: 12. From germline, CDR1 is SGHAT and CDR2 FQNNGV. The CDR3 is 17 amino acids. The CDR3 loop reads CASSLVRDRGPNRAQYF. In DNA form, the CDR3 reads TGTGCCAGCAGCTTAGTACGGGACAGGGGGCCAAACCGGGCCCAGTACTTC.

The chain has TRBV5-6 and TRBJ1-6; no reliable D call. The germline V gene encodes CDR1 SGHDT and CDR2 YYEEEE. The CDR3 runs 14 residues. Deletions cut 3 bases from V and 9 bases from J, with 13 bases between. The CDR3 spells CASSYGDGSSPLHF. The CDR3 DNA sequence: TGTGCCAGCAGCTACGGAGATGGGAGTTCACCCCTCCACTTT.

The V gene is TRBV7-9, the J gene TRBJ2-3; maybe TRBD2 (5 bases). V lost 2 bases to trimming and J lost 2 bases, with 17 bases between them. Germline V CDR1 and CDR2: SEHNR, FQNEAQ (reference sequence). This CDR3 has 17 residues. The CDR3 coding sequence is TGTGCCAGCAGCTTATCAATAGCGCAAACCCCCACAGATACGCAGTATTTT. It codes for CASSLSIAQTPTDTQYF.

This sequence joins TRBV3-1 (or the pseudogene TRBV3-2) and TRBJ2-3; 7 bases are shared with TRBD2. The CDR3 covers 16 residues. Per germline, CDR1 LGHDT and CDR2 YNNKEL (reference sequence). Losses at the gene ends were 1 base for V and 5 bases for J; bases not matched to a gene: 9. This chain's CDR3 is CASSQARGKQVDTQYF. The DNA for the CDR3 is TGTGCCAGCAGCCAAGCGCGGGGGAAACAGGTAGATACGCAGTATTTT.